The 29 T cell receptor beta chains in this list originate from one sample, sequenced in a study of blood T cell repertoires in COVID-19. Using immunoSEQ multiplex PCR, the repertoire was profiled, and TCRdb retains in-frame clones only, with some absent. Found here are about 330,000 clones, almost 85% of them singletons; the top ten hold around 6.9%. The specimen was peripheral blood. Receptors originate from a human donor in a cohort sampled during active COVID-19.

The chain joins TRBV18 to TRBJ2-7, with TRBD1 matching 9 bases. Germline lookup yields CDR1 KGHSH and CDR2 LQKENI. This CDR3 is built from 14 residues. J gave up 5 bases and V 2 bases, and 4 bases lay outside the gene matches. CDR3 coding DNA: TGTGCCAGCTCACCAGGGACAGGGCGCCACGAGCAGTACTTC. It translates to CASSPGTGRHEQYF.

The V gene is TRBV12-3 or TRBV12-4, the J gene TRBJ1-3; D unresolved. The CDR3 runs to 13 residues. With 3 bases removed from V and 0 bases from J, the gap between germline ends came to 3 bases. This CDR3 reads CASSFNSGNTIYF. CDR3 nucleotide sequence: TGTGCCAGCAGTTTCAACTCTGGAAACACCATATATTTT.

V usage is TRBV13 and J usage is TRBJ2-1; TRBD2 aligns across 11 bases. Germline assignment: CDR1 PRHDT and CDR2 FYEKMQ (reference sequence). Trimming at V came to 0 bases and at J to 15 bases, leaving 4 bases not matched to a gene. This CDR3 is built from 13 residues. As DNA, the CDR3 is TGTGCCAGCAGCTTAGGTCTAGCGGGGGGCCGGTTCTTC. Its protein is CASSLGLAGGRFF.

The rearrangement joins TRBV5-1 to TRBJ1-5, with D possibly being TRBD1 (5 bases). Trimming pared 0 bases from V and 6 bases from J, leaving 10 bases between. The CDR3 runs to 14 residues. Germline V lookup: CDR1 SGHRS, CDR2 YFSETQ. The CDR3 DNA is TGCGCCAGCAGCTTGGGGCAGGGACTTCAGCCCCAGCATTTT. Amino acids: CASSLGQGLQPQHF. Full variable domain (missing parts from reference TRBV5-1 and TRBJ1-5): KAGVTQTPRYLIKTRGQQVTLSCSPISGHRSVSWYQQTPGQGLQFLFEYFSETQRNKGNFPGRFSGRQFSNSRSEMNVSTLELGDSALYLCASSLGQGLQPQHFGDGTRLSIL.

V and J are TRBV5-1 and TRBJ2-1; no clear D. From germline, CDR1 is SGHRS and CDR2 YFSETQ. Trimming removed 0 bases from V and 3 bases from J, with 7 bases in between. CDR3 length: 14 residues. This CDR3 reads CASSLDFVYNEQFF. CDR3 sequence (DNA): TGCGCCAGCAGCTTGGATTTCGTCTACAATGAGCAGTTCTTC.

V and J are TRBV19 and TRBJ1-5; TRBD1 is a possible D gene (5 bases). CDR3 size: 17 residues. Trimming cost V 2 bases and J 1 base, with 15 bases left between them. Per the germline V gene, CDR1 is LNHDA and CDR2 is SQIVND (reference sequence). CDR3 region: CASSIHSMTVSNQPQHF. Here the CDR3 DNA reads TGTGCCAGTAGTATACACTCTATGACAGTGAGCAATCAGCCCCAGCATTTT. The full variable domain, completed using reference TRBV19 and TRBJ1-5, is DGGITQSPKYLFRKEGQNVTLSCEQNLNHDAMYWYRQDPGQGLRLIYYSQIVNDFQKGDIAEGYSVSREKKESFPLTVTSAQKNPTAFYLCASSIHSMTVSNQPQHFGDGTRLSIL.

Notes on this clone: One end of the junction fails to match germline, which may point to a read error. The chain combines TRBV28 with TRBJ2-3, with TRBD2 matching over 7 bases. Germline V gene lookup returns CDR1 MDHEN and CDR2 SYDVKM. The CDR3 spans 15 residues. In nucleotides, the CDR3 is TGTACCAGCAGTCTATTATCGGGGGGTAGGGATACGCAGTATTTT. Amino acid sequence: CTSSLLSGGRDTQYF.

The J gene is TRBJ1-1, the V gene TRBV9; D not resolved. Germline V gene lookup returns CDR1 SGDLS and CDR2 YYNGEE. V was pared by 1 base and J by 0 bases, with 7 bases between. The CDR3 has 14 amino acids. Written as DNA, the CDR3 is TGTGCCAGCAGCGTAAGTCAGTTGAACACTGAAGCTTTCTTT. Translating it yields CASSVSQLNTEAFF.

V gene TRBV12-3 or TRBV12-4 combines with J gene TRBJ1-5; D gene ambiguous. This CDR3 is built from 12 residues. Deletions cut 2 bases from V and 8 bases from J, with 7 bases between. The CDR3 sequence is CASSLSGKPQHF. The CDR3 DNA sequence: TGTGCCAGCAGTTTATCAGGAAAGCCCCAGCATTTT.

The rearrangement joins TRBV24-1 to TRBJ2-1; 10 bases align to TRBD2. The V gene's germline CDR1 is KGHDR and CDR2 SFDVKD. The CDR3 covers 16 residues. Unmatched junction bases numbered 4, after V lost 5 bases and J lost 1 base. The CDR3: CATSGSGGLSYNEQFF. The CDR3 DNA reads as TGTGCCACCAGTGGTAGCGGGGGGCTTTCCTACAATGAGCAGTTCTTC.

Written as DNA, the CDR3 is TGTGCCAGCAGCATCGCAGGAAATAATTCACCCCTCCACTTT. It yields the protein CASSIAGNNSPLHF. This chain connects TRBV28 to TRBJ1-6; the D is unclear. The CDR3 spans 14 residues. Germline CDR1 and CDR2: MDHEN and SYDVKM. Deletions cut 6 bases from V and 5 bases from J, with 11 bases between.

The V and J genes are TRBV5-1 and TRBJ1-2; 7 bases are a match to TRBD1. CDR1 and CDR2 from the germline V gene are SGHRS and YFSETQ. With V trimmed by 4 bases and J by 2 bases, 5 bases remained unmatched. CDR3 length equals 14 residues. The CDR3 nucleotides are TGCGCCAGCAGCCCGGAGACAGGGAACTATGGCTACACCTTC. Translated, it gives CASSPETGNYGYTF.

This rearrangement joins TRBV5-4 to TRBJ2-7; D unresolved. Trimming took 4 bases from V and 0 from J, leaving 8 bases between them. This CDR3 contains 13 residues. From germline, CDR1 is SGHNT and CDR2 YYREEE (reference sequence). This CDR3 reads CASSHGSSYEQYF. The CDR3 DNA reads TGTGCCAGCAGCCATGGCAGCTCCTACGAGCAGTACTTC.

The chain recombines TRBV7-6 with TRBJ2-6; 11 bases line up with TRBD1. This CDR3 spans 19 amino acids. With 0 bases clipped from V and 2 bases from J, the junction kept 6 bases outside the gene matches. Germline loops: CDR1 SGHVS, CDR2 FNYEAQ. DNA of the CDR3: TGTGCCAGCAGCTTAGCGACCGGGACAGGGGGGGCTGGGGCCAACGTCCTGACTTTC. It is translated as CASSLATGTGGAGANVLTF.

A few counts support this clone. The J gene is TRBJ1-1, the V gene TRBV30; no reliable D call. V was shortened by 3 bases and J by 2 bases, with 10 bases between the two germline ends. Per the germline V gene, CDR1 is GTSNPN and CDR2 is SVGIG (reference sequence). This CDR3 comprises 13 residues. The DNA of the CDR3 is TGTGCCTGGAGACAGAATCCAAACACTGAAGCTTTCTTT. Translation gives CAWRQNPNTEAFF.

J is TRBJ1-1 and V is TRBV5-1, with 8 bases aligning to TRBD1. With V trimmed by 0 bases and J by 8 bases, 3 bases remained unmatched. The germline V gene has CDR1 SGHRS and CDR2 YFSETQ. This CDR3 spans 13 amino acids. CDR3 residues: CASSLGQGKEAFF. The CDR3 bases are TGCGCCAGCAGCTTGGGACAGGGGAAGGAAGCTTTCTTT. Full variable domain (outside the CDR3, taken from reference TRBV5-1 and TRBJ1-1): KAGVTQTPRYLIKTRGQQVTLSCSPISGHRSVSWYQQTPGQGLQFLFEYFSETQRNKGNFPGRFSGRQFSNSRSEMNVSTLELGDSALYLCASSLGQGKEAFFGQGTRLTVV.

The chain recombines TRBV9 with TRBJ1-2; 9 bases agree with TRBD1. The germline gives CDR1 SGDLS, CDR2 YYNGEE. Unmatched junction bases numbered 3, after V lost 4 bases and J lost 2 bases. This CDR3 is built from 14 residues. CDR3 protein: CASSPGTGNYGYTF. Here the CDR3 DNA reads TGTGCCAGCAGCCCCGGGACAGGGAACTATGGCTACACCTTC.

J is TRBJ2-7 and V is TRBV6-5; TRBD1 matches at 7 bases. With V trimmed by 7 bases and J by 4 bases, 10 bases remained unmatched. The germline CDR1 and CDR2 sequences are MNHEY and SVGAGI. This CDR3 contains 14 residues. The CDR3 DNA follows: TGTGCCAGCAACTCGAGGACAGGAGATTACGAGCAGTACTTC. Its protein is CASNSRTGDYEQYF.

This clone was counted a few times. This chain uses TRBV18 with TRBJ1-1, with a weak D call TRBD1 (6 bases). Between the trimmed V and J ends, which lost 2 bases and 5 bases, there was a span of 15 bases. CDR3 length equals 15 residues. The germline V gene encodes CDR1 KGHSH and CDR2 LQKENI. The CDR3 coding sequence is TGTGCCAGCTCACCATCAGGGGTTGAGGGGACTGAAGCTTTCTTT. Translated: CASSPSGVEGTEAFF. Supplemented by reference TRBV18 and TRBJ1-1, the full variable domain reads NAGVMQNPRHLVRRRGQEARLRCSPMKGHSHVYWYRQLPEEGLKFMVYLQKENIIDESGMPKERFSAEFPKEGPSILRIQQVVRGDSAAYFCASSPSGVEGTEAFFGQGTRLTVV.

V and J are TRBV7-9 and TRBJ1-2; D uncertain. This CDR3 is built from 14 residues. With 7 bases removed from V and 8 bases from J, the gap between germline ends came to 20 bases. In germline, CDR1 is SEHNR, CDR2 FQNEAQ (reference sequence). The CDR3: CASTSSGEVRGYTF. The CDR3 nucleotides are TGTGCCAGCACCTCCTCGGGAGAAGTGAGGGGCTACACCTTC.

This chain uses TRBV7-8 with TRBJ2-5; D is possibly TRBD1 (6 bases). The CDR3 spans 14 residues. The germline V gene has CDR1 SGHVS and CDR2 FQNEAQ. Trimming took off 2 bases at V and 5 bases at J, with 12 bases between the two ends. CDR3 protein: CASSLRDIYETQYF. The CDR3 DNA reads as TGTGCCAGCAGCTTAAGGGACATTTATGAGACCCAGTACTTC.

This chain uses TRBV12-3 or TRBV12-4 with TRBJ2-5; D is possibly TRBD2 (5 bases). Trimming stripped 7 bases from V and 10 bases from J, with 19 bases between. The CDR3 covers 13 residues. CDR3 DNA sequence: TGTGCCAGCATGTTGGCCGGAGGTGTAGTCCAGTACTTC. This translates into CASMLAGGVVQYF.

V and J are TRBV15 and TRBJ2-1; 8 bases line up with TRBD2. V shed 5 bases, J shed 8 bases, and the junction held 11 bases outside the gene matches. Germline CDR1 reads LNHNV; CDR2 reads YYDKDF (reference sequence). The CDR3 is 15 amino acids. CDR3 nucleotide sequence: TGTGCCACCAGCCGGGGGGGTGGCGGAGGGGATGAGCAGTTCTTC. It yields the protein CATSRGGGGGDEQFF. Drawing the rest from reference TRBV15 and TRBJ2-1, the complete variable domain is DAMVIQNPRYQVTQFGKPVTLSCSQTLNHNVMYWYQQKSSQAPKLLFHYYDKDFNNEADTPDNFQSRRPNTSFCFLDIRSPGLGDTAMYLCATSRGGGGGDEQFFGPGTRLTVL.

This clone was seen a single time. This chain joins TRBV4-2 and TRBJ1-5; D is possibly TRBD1 (6 bases). The CDR3 contains 15 residues. The V end was cut by 0 bases, the J end by 4 bases, with 10 bases between. Germline lookup yields CDR1 LGHNA and CDR2 YNFKEQ. CDR3 sequence reads: CASSQERGGNQPQHF. The CDR3 DNA reads TGTGCCAGCAGCCAAGAAAGAGGGGGAAATCAGCCCCAGCATTTT.

J is TRBJ1-6 and V is TRBV19; 7 bases match TRBD1. V gave up 3 bases and J gave up 0 bases; unmatched junction bases: 5. Per the germline V gene, CDR1 is LNHDA and CDR2 is SQIVND (reference sequence). CDR3 length equals 17 residues. The CDR3 coding sequence is TGTGCCAGTAGTATGTCGGGACAGAGCTCCTATAATTCACCCCTCCACTTT. Translated: CASSMSGQSSYNSPLHF.

The rearrangement joins TRBV4-1 to TRBJ2-2, with 14 bases that match TRBD2. Germline V gene lookup returns CDR1 MGHRA and CDR2 YSYEKL. J lost 1 base, V lost 4 bases, and 2 bases had no gene match. The CDR3 runs to 17 residues. The CDR3 sequence: CASSPGLAGVNTGELFF. In DNA, the CDR3 is TGCGCCAGCAGCCCGGGACTAGCGGGGGTGAACACCGGGGAGCTGTTTTTT.

V usage is TRBV6-5 and J usage is TRBJ2-4, with D possibly matching TRBD1 (6 bases). Germline CDR1 and CDR2: MNHEY and SVGAGI. The V end lost 0 bases, the J end lost 7 bases, and 10 bases lay between the germline ends. CDR3 length: 14 residues. The CDR3 DNA reads as TGTGCCAGCAGTTACTCGACGCAGGGGAACATTCAGTACTTC. It specifies CASSYSTQGNIQYF.

The CDR3 protein is CAWNAGQGNQPQHF. In DNA, the CDR3 is TGTGCCTGGAATGCGGGACAGGGCAATCAGCCCCAGCATTTT. This chain uses TRBV30 with TRBJ1-5, with 8 positions matching TRBD1. Looked up from germline, CDR1 is GTSNPN and CDR2 is SVGIG (reference sequence). V lost 4 bases and J lost 2; bases outside the gene matches: 4. The CDR3 extends over 14 amino acids.

The chain carries TRBV21-1 and TRBJ2-7; no DNA check was done on the table's D call, TRBD2. TRBV21-1 is assigned pseudogene status. This CDR3 has 14 amino acids. The CDR3 loop is CASSKEEMCRRQYF. CDR3 nucleotides: TGTGCCAGCAGCAAAGAGGAGATGTGTAGGAGACAGTACTTC.